This passage covers 17 T cell receptor beta chains from one sample sequenced in a study of early T cells in non-severe SARS-CoV-2 infection. TCRdb reprocessed the 5' RACE reads with MiXCR, giving one entry per CDR3 protein. The sample contains some 38,000 distinct CDR3 sequences, around 4.6% of which appear only once. Sequencing was carried out using whole blood. These receptors all come from an adult who was a healthcare worker with PCR-confirmed SARS-CoV-2 infection or an uninfected control (not recorded which).

This clonotype was detected a few times. The chain couples TRBV11-2 to TRBJ1-1; TRBD1 might be the D (6 bases). Per the germline V gene, CDR1 is SGHAT and CDR2 is FQNNGV. V was trimmed by 5 bases and J by 11 bases, leaving 15 bases between them. The CDR3 contains 12 residues. The CDR3 spells CASSLNREEAFF. The CDR3 DNA is TGTGCCAGCAGCCTGAACAGGGAGGAGGCTTTCTTT.

This clonotype was seen repeatedly, ten times or more. This sequence joins TRBV25-1 and TRBJ2-7; 9 bases are shared with TRBD1. Unmatched junction bases numbered 7, after V lost 3 bases and J lost 4 bases. Germline-derived CDR1 and CDR2 are MGHDK and SYGVNS. This CDR3 is 15 amino acids long. The CDR3 DNA follows: TGTGCCAGCAGTGATGGCGGGACAGGGCTTTACGAGCAGTACTTC. This encodes CASSDGGTGLYEQYF.

Many counts were recorded for this clonotype. The chain joins TRBV5-8 to TRBJ2-3; D tentatively reads TRBD1 or TRBD2 (7 bases each). The CDR3 has 15 residues. Germline values: CDR1 SGHTS, CDR2 YDEGEE. V lost 0 bases and J 4 bases, leaving 12 bases between the germline ends. CDR3 protein: CASSLGRGGPDTQYF. The CDR3, as DNA: TGTGCCAGCAGCTTGGGCAGGGGGGGGCCAGATACGCAGTATTTT.

This clonotype was seen more than once but under ten times. The rearrangement joins TRBV7-9 to TRBJ2-3; a possible D gene is TRBD2 (5 bases). Per the germline V gene, CDR1 is SEHNR and CDR2 is FQNEAQ (reference sequence). CDR3 length: 15 residues. The germline V and J ends were trimmed by 5 bases and 2 bases, with 14 bases remaining between them. CDR3 DNA sequence: TGTGCCAGCAGCCCAGCCAGCGGCCTCACAGATACGCAGTATTTT. Translating gives CASSPASGLTDTQYF.

This clonotype was observed at least ten times. This chain links TRBV10-3 with TRBJ2-1; 8 bases fit TRBD2. CDR3 length: 17 amino acids. J gave up 2 bases and V 0 bases, and 6 bases lay outside the gene matches. Germline V gene lookup returns CDR1 ENHRY and CDR2 SYGVKD. The CDR3 nucleotides are TGTGCCATCAGTGAGTCTTCCGGGCGGGGGGCCTACAATGAGCAGTTCTTC. Its protein is CAISESSGRGAYNEQFF.

Ten or more counts support this clonotype. The chain has TRBV5-1 and TRBJ2-7; D possibly uses TRBD1 or TRBD2 (5 bases each). Trimming removed 7 bases at V and 2 bases at J, with 13 bases between. CDR3 length equals 13 residues. Germline loops: CDR1 SGHRS, CDR2 YFSETQ. CDR3 residues: CASSGTDAYEQYF. DNA of the CDR3: TGCGCCAGCTCCGGGACCGACGCCTACGAGCAGTACTTC.

This clonotype was counted many times. The J gene is TRBJ1-1, the V gene TRBV5-5; D gene uncertain. The length of the CDR3 is 14 residues. V lost 4 bases and J lost 6, with 16 bases in between. CDR1 is SGHKS and CDR2 is YYEKEE in the germline V gene (reference sequence). CDR3 in DNA: TGTGCCAGCAGCCAAACCGGACTTCTCCCTGAAGCTTTCTTT. Residues: CASSQTGLLPEAFF. Combining the CDR3 with reference TRBV5-5 and TRBJ1-1 gives the whole variable domain DAGVTQSPTHLIKTRGQQVTLRCSPISGHKSVSWYQQVLGQGPQFIFQYYEKEERGRGNFPDRFSARQFPNYSSELNVNALLLGDSALYLCASSQTGLLPEAFFGQGTRLTVV.

This clonotype was counted ten times or more. V usage is TRBV7-2 and J usage is TRBJ2-3; the D is unclear. Trimming left V 4 bases short and J 0 bases short, with 14 bases between. The CDR3 runs 16 residues. The germline gives CDR1 SGHTA, CDR2 FQGNSA. The CDR3 here is CASSWKRGSSTDTQYF. The CDR3 DNA is TGTGCCAGCAGCTGGAAGCGCGGATCTAGCACAGATACGCAGTATTTT.

This clonotype was found many times. The chain joins TRBV7-2 to TRBJ1-2; D ambiguous. The CDR3 has 13 amino acids. Trimming shortened V by 5 bases and J by 6 bases, and 13 bases separated the two germline ends. Germline assignment: CDR1 SGHTA and CDR2 FQGNSA. CDR3 residues: CASSTGRVHGYTF. The CDR3 DNA reads as TGTGCCAGCAGCACGGGGAGGGTTCATGGCTACACCTTC.

This clonotype was found many times. Germline and junction disagree at one end, which may indicate a read error. This chain connects TRBV14 to TRBJ2-2; TRBD2 agrees at 11 bases. Germline V gene sequence: CDR1 SGHDN, CDR2 FVKESK. The CDR3 loop spans 16 amino acids. CDR3 in DNA: TGTGCCAGCAGCAAGCTAGCGGGGGGCCTCGCCGGGCAGCTGTTTTTT. Protein product: CASSKLAGGLAGQLFF.

This clonotype was picked up many times. The chain recombines TRBV20-1 with TRBJ1-6, with a tentative D call TRBD1 (5 bases). V dropped 0 bases and J dropped 8 bases, with 17 bases sitting between them. This CDR3 region has 16 residues. Germline CDR1 DFQATT, CDR2 SNEGSKA (reference sequence). The CDR3 DNA sequence: TGCAGTGCTAGAGATCCTCTCGGCGGGGGGGATTCACCCCTCCACTTT. Its protein product is CSARDPLGGGDSPLHF.

This clonotype was seen repeatedly, ten times or more. The CDR3 sequence is CASSSGQNIQYF. DNA for the CDR3: TGTGCCAGCAGTTCAGGGCAAAACATTCAGTACTTC. The chain couples TRBV5-4 to TRBJ2-4, with D possibly being TRBD1 (5 bases). The V end was cut by 5 bases, the J end by 5 bases, with 8 bases between. CDR1 and CDR2 from the germline V gene are SGHNT and YYREEE (reference sequence). There are 12 residues in the CDR3.

This clonotype was counted many times. V usage is TRBV6-6 and J usage is TRBJ1-6; D is perhaps TRBD1 (5 bases). Germline CDR1 is MNHNY and CDR2 is SVGAGI (reference sequence). V shed 0 bases and J shed 10 bases, with 10 bases lying between them. CDR3 length equals 14 residues. As DNA, the CDR3 is TGTGCCAGCAGTTACTCTGCCGGGGGGTCACCCCTCCACTTT. It encodes CASSYSAGGSPLHF.

This clonotype was counted at least ten times. The chain carries TRBV7-2 and TRBJ2-2; D is unresolved. Germline V gene sequence: CDR1 SGHTA, CDR2 FQGNSA. CDR3 size: 15 residues. The V end lost 4 bases, the J end lost 4 bases, and 13 bases lay between the germline ends. The CDR3 region is CASSSLQTVTGELFF. The CDR3 bases are TGTGCCAGCAGCTCGTTGCAGACTGTCACCGGGGAGCTGTTTTTT.

This clonotype was detected ten times or more. The chain couples TRBV20-1 to TRBJ1-2, with D possibly matching TRBD1 (6 bases). CDR1 DFQATT and CDR2 SNEGSKA come from the germline V gene (reference sequence). V was clipped by 2 bases and J by 5 bases, with 12 bases between them. The CDR3 totals 13 residues. CDR3: CSARSGTFYGYTF. The CDR3 coding sequence is TGCAGTGCTAGAAGCGGGACATTTTATGGCTACACCTTC.

The chain recombines TRBV12-3 or TRBV12-4 with TRBJ2-5, with a possible D match to TRBD1 (6 bases). The V end lost 4 bases, the J end lost 5 bases, and 8 bases lay between the germline ends. The CDR3 is 12 residues long. The CDR3 is CASSSQGETQYF. CDR3 nucleotides: TGTGCCAGCAGTTCACAGGGTGAGACCCAGTACTTC.

This chain joins TRBV5-1 and TRBJ1-2; possible D gene TRBD1, 6 bases. The CDR3 loop spans 13 amino acids. The germline V gene encodes CDR1 SGHRS and CDR2 YFSETQ. The V end was cut by 2 bases, the J end by 4 bases, with 9 bases between. CDR3 DNA: TGCGCCAGCAGCTTCCAGGACAGCTATGGCTACACCTTC. It specifies CASSFQDSYGYTF.